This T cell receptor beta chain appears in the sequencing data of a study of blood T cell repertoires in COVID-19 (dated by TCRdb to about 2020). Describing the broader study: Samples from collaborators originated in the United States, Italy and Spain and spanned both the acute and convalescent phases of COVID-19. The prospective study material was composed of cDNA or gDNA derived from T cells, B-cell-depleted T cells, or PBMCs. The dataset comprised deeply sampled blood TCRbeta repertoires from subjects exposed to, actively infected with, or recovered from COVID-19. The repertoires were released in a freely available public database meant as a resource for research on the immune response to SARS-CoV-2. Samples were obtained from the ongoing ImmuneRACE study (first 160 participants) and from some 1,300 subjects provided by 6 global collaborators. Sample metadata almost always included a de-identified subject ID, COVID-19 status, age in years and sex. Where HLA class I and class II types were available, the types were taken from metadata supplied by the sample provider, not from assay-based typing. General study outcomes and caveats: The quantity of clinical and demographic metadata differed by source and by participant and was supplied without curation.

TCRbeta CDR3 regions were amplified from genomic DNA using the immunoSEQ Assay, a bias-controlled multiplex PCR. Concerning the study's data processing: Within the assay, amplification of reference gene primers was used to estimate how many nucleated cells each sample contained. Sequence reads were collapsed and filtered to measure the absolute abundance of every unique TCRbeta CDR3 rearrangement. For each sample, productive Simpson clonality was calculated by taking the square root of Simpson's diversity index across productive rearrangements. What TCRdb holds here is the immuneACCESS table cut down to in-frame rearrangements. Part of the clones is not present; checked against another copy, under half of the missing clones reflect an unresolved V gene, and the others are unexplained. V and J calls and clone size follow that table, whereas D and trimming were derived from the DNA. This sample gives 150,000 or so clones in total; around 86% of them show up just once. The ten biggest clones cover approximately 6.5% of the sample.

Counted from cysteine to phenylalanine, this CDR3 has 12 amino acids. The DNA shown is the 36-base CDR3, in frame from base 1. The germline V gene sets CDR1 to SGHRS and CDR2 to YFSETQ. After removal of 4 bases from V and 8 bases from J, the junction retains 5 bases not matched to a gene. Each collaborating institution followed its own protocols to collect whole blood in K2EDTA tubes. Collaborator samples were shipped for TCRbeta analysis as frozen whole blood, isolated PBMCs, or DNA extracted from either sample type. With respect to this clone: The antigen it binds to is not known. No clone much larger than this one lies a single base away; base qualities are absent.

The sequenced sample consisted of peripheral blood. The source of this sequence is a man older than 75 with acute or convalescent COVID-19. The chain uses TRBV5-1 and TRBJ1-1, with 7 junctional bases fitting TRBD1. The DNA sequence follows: TGCGCCAGCAGCGAACCGACAGGGGAAGCTTTCTTT. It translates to CASSEPTGEAFF.